Listed below are T cell receptor beta chains from one sample, sequenced in a study of graft-versus-host responses after intestinal transplantation. Some clones are missing from TCRdb's copy, which holds only in-frame ones; the method was immunoSEQ multiplex PCR. The table shows more than 85,000 clones, with 85% to 95% occurring only once. These receptors have no known antigen. This specimen was unstimulated CD8+ T cells sorted from spleen or lymph node cells, taken before intestinal transplant. These TCRs come from a human donor who received an intestinal transplant. The CDR3 runs from the conserved cysteine through the conserved F or W.

v_call	j_call	cdr3_aa
TRBV9	TRBJ2-3	CASSASSGANTDTQYF
TRBV9	TRBJ2-7	CASSVGAGTYEQYF
TRBV5-4	TRBJ1-1	CASNPVGTEAFF
TRBV2	TRBJ2-7	CASKESGGAVHEQYF
TRBV13	TRBJ2-7	CASSLGRTGEQYF
TRBV19	TRBJ1-5	CASTEKSLIGMRGYSNQPQHF
TRBV18	TRBJ2-3	CASSSTGQGGDTQYF
TRBV5-1	TRBJ1-2	CASSLRQVVDGYTF
TRBV4-3	TRBJ1-2	CASSQDGTPGHTF
TRBV27	TRBJ1-4	CASRQQGDEKLFF
TRBV7-9	TRBJ2-1	CASSFWGGPISYNEQFF
TRBV27	TRBJ1-2	CASRQSGYGYTF
TRBV27	TRBJ2-1	CASRGGTSGGNYNEQFF
TRBV5-1	TRBJ1-1	CASSSMTDTEAFF
TRBV27	TRBJ2-1	CASSSRGARNEQFF
TRBV29-1	TRBJ1-2	CSVASGISYGYTF
TRBV29-1	TRBJ1-2	CSVDTGYYGYTF
TRBV7-9	TRBJ2-1	CASSGRGAGGYNEQFF